This entry concerns a single T cell receptor (beta chain). Template switching added UMIs carrying a 6-nucleotide sample barcode. Nested PCRs of around 16 and 10 cycles, two in total, were run on TCRalpha and TCRbeta cDNA. From the 5' RACE reads, TCRdb lists one entry per CDR3 protein and no DNA. Its table records around 380,000 distinct CDR3 sequences. This sample was included in a study of monozygotic twins with inflammatory bowel disease. Whole blood that had not undergone T cell sorting provided the isolated total RNA. The receptor comes from a human donor with ulcerative colitis or Crohn's disease, or a healthy co-twin of an affected twin (not recorded which). Sequenced: blood.

The CDR3 protein is CASSLRGQGYGYTF. The chain couples TRBV27 to TRBJ1-2; the D call of TRBD1 rests on TCRdb alone, since no DNA is present to check it. Germline V gene data show CDR1 as MNHEY and CDR2 as SMNVEV (reference sequence). This CDR3 is 14 amino acids long.